The 32 T cell receptor beta chains listed next were all sequenced from one sample in a study of Tregs in tolerant kidney transplant recipients. TCRdb's copy holds only in-frame clones and misses some; the assay was immunoSEQ multiplex PCR. This sample has over 50,000 clones, with approximately 85% found just once. This specimen consisted of Tregs from blood, obtained before the transplant. Receptors originate from a human donor who received a combined kidney and bone marrow transplant.

This rearrangement joins TRBV5-6 to TRBJ2-1, with a tentative D call TRBD1 (6 bases). CDR1 is SGHDT, CDR2 YYEEEE, per germline. The V and J ends lost 2 bases and 2 bases respectively, with 14 bases between them. The CDR3 extends over 16 amino acids. The CDR3 DNA reads as TGTGCCAGCAGCTTCTACGGGACAAGTGCCTACAATGAGCAGTTCTTC. Encoded protein: CASSFYGTSAYNEQFF.

V usage is TRBV19 and J usage is TRBJ1-2; tentatively, D is TRBD1 (6 bases). The CDR3 has 16 residues. V dropped 4 bases and J dropped 5 bases, with 20 bases sitting between them. Germline-derived CDR1 and CDR2 are LNHDA and SQIVND (reference sequence). The CDR3: CASSKSVQGQVYGYTF. In DNA, the CDR3 is TGTGCCAGTAGTAAGTCCGTCCAGGGACAAGTTTATGGCTACACCTTC.

The chain joins TRBV19 to TRBJ2-7; D is perhaps TRBD2 (6 bases). This CDR3 comprises 15 residues. The V end lost 5 bases, the J end lost 2 bases, and 16 bases lay between the germline ends. Germline-derived CDR1 and CDR2 are LNHDA and SQIVND (reference sequence). Written as DNA, the CDR3 is TGTGCCAGTAGTGAATGGGGAGGTGGGACCTACGAGCAGTACTTC. As protein: CASSEWGGGTYEQYF.

The chain combines TRBV5-1 with TRBJ2-5, with D unclear. This CDR3 spans 13 amino acids. The V gene's germline CDR1 is SGHRS and CDR2 YFSETQ. Trimming left V 7 bases short and J 0 bases short, with 10 bases between. The CDR3 here is CASSTGYQETQYF. In DNA form, the CDR3 reads TGCGCCAGCTCTACCGGCTACCAAGAGACCCAGTACTTC.

The chain is built from TRBV11-2 and TRBJ1-1, with 8 bases matching TRBD1. Germline lookup yields CDR1 SGHAT and CDR2 FQNNGV. V was pared by 5 bases and J by 11 bases, with 7 bases of the junction left unmatched. The CDR3 loop spans 12 amino acids. The CDR3 loop reads CASSLDRGGAFF. The CDR3 region has the DNA TGTGCCAGCAGCCTCGACAGGGGCGGGGCTTTCTTT. Using reference TRBV11-2 and TRBJ1-1 for the parts outside the CDR3, the full variable domain is EAGVAQSPRYKIIEKRQSVAFWCNPISGHATLYWYQQILGQGPKLLIQFQNNGVVDDSQLPKDRFSAERLKGVDSTLKIQPAKLEDSAVYLCASSLDRGGAFFGQGTRLTVV.

This rearrangement joins TRBV5-1 to TRBJ2-7; the match to TRBD1 covers 7 bases. Germline V gene lookup returns CDR1 SGHRS and CDR2 YFSETQ. This CDR3 is 16 amino acids long. Trimming cost V 3 bases and J 1 base; bases outside gene matches: 10. CDR3 in DNA: TGCGCCAGCAGCTCACGACAGGGTTTGAGGTCCTACGAGCAGTACTTC. It specifies CASSSRQGLRSYEQYF.

The chain links TRBV5-6 to TRBJ2-3; D is unclear. This CDR3 is built from 15 residues. Per germline, CDR1 SGHDT and CDR2 YYEEEE. Trimming removed 4 bases from V and 0 bases from J, with 12 bases in between. The CDR3 region is CASSPRGLSTDTQYF. The CDR3 bases are TGTGCCAGCAGCCCCCGTGGGCTGAGCACAGATACGCAGTATTTT.

The rearrangement links TRBV12-5 to TRBJ2-5, with a tentative D call TRBD2 (5 bases). Judging by the DNA end, TRBJ2-7 fits better; the J call may be wrong. CDR1 is LGHNT, CDR2 FRNRAP, per germline. This CDR3 region has 17 residues. The CDR3 coding sequence is TGTGCTAGTGGTTTGGTACCTCAGCGGAATATACCCTACGAGCAGTACTTC. Amino acid sequence: CASGLVPQRNIPYEQYF.

The gene calls are TRBV6-6 and TRBJ1-2, with D hard to call. CDR3 length equals 11 residues. Per germline, CDR1 MNHNY and CDR2 SVGAGI (reference sequence). The germline V and J ends were trimmed by 5 bases and 4 bases, with 5 bases remaining between them. The CDR3 reads CASSASYGYTF. CDR3 bases: TGTGCCAGCAGTGCCAGCTATGGCTACACCTTC.

The V and J genes are TRBV29-1 and TRBJ1-1; D is possibly TRBD1 (6 bases). This CDR3 is 14 amino acids long. CDR1 SQVTM and CDR2 ANQGSEA come from the germline V gene. V lost 4 bases, J lost 0 bases, and 12 bases lay in between. The CDR3 region is CSVGTGKVNTEAFF. Here the CDR3 DNA reads TGCAGCGTTGGTACAGGGAAGGTGAACACTGAAGCTTTCTTT.

A few counts support this clone. The chain is built from TRBV7-2 and TRBJ1-3; D remains ambiguous. The CDR3 consists of 14 residues. Trimming pared 5 bases from V and 4 bases from J, leaving 12 bases between. Germline CDR1 is SGHTA and CDR2 is FQGNSA. For the CDR3, the DNA is TGTGCCAGCAGCGCCGTCCCACGGGGAAACACCATATATTTT. Translated: CASSAVPRGNTIYF.

The chain employs TRBV2 and TRBJ1-2, with 10 bases aligning to TRBD1. This CDR3 has 15 residues. CDR1 SNHLY and CDR2 FYNNEI come from the germline V gene. The ends lost 5 bases at V and 8 bases at J; junction bases unmatched: 11. The CDR3 loop reads CASSSRDRGSRGYTF. DNA for the CDR3: TGTGCCAGCAGTTCCCGGGACAGGGGTTCGCGGGGCTACACCTTC.

The chain links TRBV2 to TRBJ2-3, with no clear D. Germline assignment: CDR1 SNHLY and CDR2 FYNNEI. Deletions cut 4 bases from V and 1 base from J, with 6 bases between. This CDR3 region has 13 residues. Here the CDR3 reads CASSVLRTDTQYF. The CDR3 nucleotides are TGTGCCAGCAGTGTCCTACGCACAGATACGCAGTATTTT.

The V call is TRBV27, the J call TRBJ2-1, with 9 bases matching TRBD1. The CDR3 covers 15 residues. V gave up 5 bases and J gave up 9 bases; unmatched junction bases: 11. Germline CDR1 MNHEY, CDR2 SMNVEV (reference sequence). The CDR3 region is CASSPGTGLLGEQFF. The CDR3 region has the DNA TGTGCCAGCAGTCCCGGGACAGGGCTCCTCGGTGAGCAGTTCTTC.

This clone occurred once. The gene calls are TRBV28 and TRBJ2-7, with 10 bases that match TRBD2. The trim removed 8 bases at V and 1 base at J, leaving 2 bases unmatched. Looked up from germline, CDR1 is MDHEN and CDR2 is SYDVKM. There are 13 residues in the CDR3. The CDR3 loop is CASETSGSYEQYF. CDR3 DNA: TGTGCCAGCGAGACTAGCGGGTCCTACGAGCAGTACTTC.

This clone was recorded a few times. CDR3 sequence (DNA): TGTGCCAGCAGACAGGGAAACACCATATATTTT. This sequence encodes CASRQGNTIYF. The V call is TRBV2, the J call TRBJ1-3; no firm D call. V lost 6 bases, J lost 4 bases, and 4 bases lay in between. The CDR3 length is 11 residues. CDR1 is SNHLY and CDR2 is FYNNEI in the germline V gene.

The V and J genes are TRBV6-5 and TRBJ1-6; TRBD1 matches at 7 bases. J was trimmed by 4 bases and V by 5 bases; bases with no gene match: 2. There are 14 residues in the CDR3. Germline CDR1 MNHEY, CDR2 SVGAGI. The chain's CDR3 is CASSGDSYNSPLHF. CDR3 DNA sequence: TGTGCCAGCAGTGGGGACAGTTATAATTCACCCCTCCACTTT.

The chain employs TRBV11-1 and TRBJ2-3; a weak D match, TRBD1 (6 bases). The germline V gene has CDR1 SGHAT and CDR2 FQDESV (reference sequence). CDR3 size: 13 residues. Deletions cut 3 bases from V and 3 bases from J, with 7 bases between. CDR3 residues: CASSLDRTDTQYF. As DNA, the CDR3 is TGTGCCAGCAGCTTGGACAGAACAGATACGCAGTATTTT.

V gene TRBV4-3 combines with J gene TRBJ2-1, with TRBD2 as a possible D gene (5 bases). The CDR3 contains 17 residues. With 0 bases removed from V and 5 bases from J, the gap between germline ends came to 17 bases. Germline V gene sequence: CDR1 LGHNA, CDR2 YSLEER. The CDR3 spells CASSQEFGLAPDNEQFF. The CDR3 DNA sequence: TGCGCCAGCAGCCAAGAATTTGGGCTAGCTCCAGACAATGAGCAGTTCTTC.

J is TRBJ2-1 and V is TRBV7-9; TRBD2 agrees at 10 bases. The germline CDR1 and CDR2 sequences are SEHNR and FQNEAQ (reference sequence). The CDR3 covers 18 residues. J gave up 5 bases and V 2 bases, and 12 bases lay outside the gene matches. This CDR3 reads CASSLMLAGVLSNNEQFF. CDR3 nucleotide sequence: TGTGCCAGCAGCTTAATGCTAGCGGGAGTCCTGTCGAACAATGAGCAGTTCTTC.

J is TRBJ2-5 and V is TRBV5-4, with 7 bases aligning to TRBD2. This CDR3 region has 16 residues. The V gene end was trimmed by 0 bases and the J gene end by 4 bases; junction bases not matched to a gene: 9. Germline V gives CDR1 SGHNT, CDR2 YYREEE (reference sequence). CDR3 nucleotides: TGTGCCAGCAGCTTGGCCGGCGGGAGCGTTGGAGAGACCCAGTACTTC. The encoded protein is CASSLAGGSVGETQYF. The full variable domain, rest sourced from reference TRBV5-4 and TRBJ2-5, is ETGVTQSPTHLIKTRGQQVTLRCSSQSGHNTVSWYQQALGQGPQFIFQYYREEENGRGNFPPRFSGLQFPNYSSELNVNALELDDSALYLCASSLAGGSVGETQYFGPGTRLLVL.

The chain couples TRBV27 to TRBJ2-7; tentatively, D is TRBD1 (5 bases). Germline CDR1 reads MNHEY; CDR2 reads SMNVEV (reference sequence). V was clipped by 6 bases and J by 5 bases, with 17 bases between them. The CDR3 covers 14 residues. CDR3 bases: TGTGCCAGCAGCTCCCCTAGGGGCAGGAACGAGCAGTACTTC. It yields the protein CASSSPRGRNEQYF.

V gene TRBV4-1 combines with J gene TRBJ2-3; 9 bases are a match to TRBD1. Germline values: CDR1 MGHRA, CDR2 YSYEKL. V dropped 0 bases and J dropped 0; count of bases not matched to a gene: 7. The CDR3 consists of 18 residues. The CDR3 DNA reads TGCGCCAGCAGCCAAGATCCGGGACAGGGCAAAAGCACAGATACGCAGTATTTT. Translation gives CASSQDPGQGKSTDTQYF.

This chain links TRBV19 with TRBJ2-1; D is perhaps TRBD2 (5 bases). The V gene lost 1 base and the J gene lost 8 bases, with 12 bases spanning the gap. This CDR3 contains 14 residues. CDR1 LNHDA and CDR2 SQIVND come from the germline V gene (reference sequence). Here the CDR3 reads CASSIADGGDEQFF. In nucleotides, the CDR3 is TGTGCCAGTAGTATAGCGGATGGAGGCGATGAGCAGTTCTTC.

The rearrangement links TRBV27 to TRBJ2-3, with 14 bases fitting TRBD2. The length of the CDR3 is 16 residues. J gave up 9 bases and V 5 bases, and 10 bases lay outside the gene matches. The germline CDR1 and CDR2 sequences are MNHEY and SMNVEV (reference sequence). The CDR3 here is CASSPLGGLAGVTQYF. The CDR3 DNA reads as TGTGCCAGCAGTCCCTTAGGGGGACTAGCGGGGGTCACGCAGTATTTT.

The CDR3 DNA follows: TGTGCCAGCAGCCAATTTAAGAATGACGGCAATCAGCCCCAGCATTTT. Its protein product is CASSQFKNDGNQPQHF. This sequence joins TRBV16 and TRBJ1-5; D ambiguous. V lost 1 base and J 2 bases, leaving 12 bases between the germline ends. Germline CDR1 is KGHSY and CDR2 is FQNENV. This CDR3 has 16 amino acids.

Points on this clone: Other DNA variants within this sample encode the same CDR3. The chain combines TRBV5-6 with TRBJ2-5, with unresolved D. Germline V gene lookup returns CDR1 SGHDT and CDR2 YYEEEE. Trimming shortened V by 5 bases and J by 5 bases, and 25 bases separated the two germline ends. The CDR3 has 17 residues. The CDR3 is CASRTFSLGHHEETQYF. The CDR3 nucleotides are TGTGCCAGCAGAACCTTCTCGTTAGGGCACCATGAGGAGACCCAGTACTTC.

This clone came up once. The chain employs TRBV7-2 and TRBJ2-5; D ambiguous. The better agreement between TRBJ2-7 and the DNA end casts doubt on the J call. There are 14 residues in the CDR3. CDR1 is SGHTA, CDR2 FQGNSA, per germline. CDR3 sequence reads: CASSLALSSYEQYF. In nucleotides, the CDR3 is TGTGCCAGCAGCTTAGCCCTGAGTAGCTACGAGCAGTACTTC.

About this clone: Different DNA sequences within this sample yield the same CDR3. The gene calls are TRBV27 and TRBJ2-5; a possible D gene is TRBD1 (7 bases). Germline loops: CDR1 MNHEY, CDR2 SMNVEV (reference sequence). The CDR3 contains 14 residues. V was pared by 4 bases and J by 4 bases, with 13 bases between. The CDR3 reads CASSSPGGRETQYF. The CDR3 coding sequence is TGTGCCAGCAGTTCTCCAGGGGGGAGAGAGACCCAGTACTTC.

As DNA, the CDR3 is TGCGCCAGCAGTGAGATGCAGGGGGCGACTGAAGCTTTCTTT. Amino acids: CASSEMQGATEAFF. V gene TRBV10-1 combines with J gene TRBJ1-1; 8 nucleotides align to TRBD1. V shed 2 bases, J shed 5 bases, and the junction held 4 bases outside the gene matches. The CDR3 covers 14 residues. The germline V gene has CDR1 WNHNN and CDR2 SYGVQD (reference sequence).

The rearrangement uses TRBV5-1 and TRBJ1-6; D possibly corresponds to TRBD1 (5 bases). CDR1 SGHRS and CDR2 YFSETQ come from the germline V gene. CDR3 length: 16 amino acids. The V and J ends lost 0 bases and 5 bases respectively, with 12 bases between them. CDR3: CASSLAGPENNSPLHF. CDR3 nucleotide sequence: TGCGCCAGCAGCTTGGCGGGGCCCGAAAATAATTCACCCCTCCACTTT.

The chain recombines TRBV19 with TRBJ1-4; D unclear. Germline V CDR1 and CDR2: LNHDA, SQIVND (reference sequence). The V end was cut by 6 bases, the J end by 8 bases, with 16 bases between. The CDR3 contains 14 residues. CDR3 nucleotide sequence: TGTGCCAGTAGCCCTGGGATCCGACAAGAAAAACTGTTTTTT. This gives the protein CASSPGIRQEKLFF.